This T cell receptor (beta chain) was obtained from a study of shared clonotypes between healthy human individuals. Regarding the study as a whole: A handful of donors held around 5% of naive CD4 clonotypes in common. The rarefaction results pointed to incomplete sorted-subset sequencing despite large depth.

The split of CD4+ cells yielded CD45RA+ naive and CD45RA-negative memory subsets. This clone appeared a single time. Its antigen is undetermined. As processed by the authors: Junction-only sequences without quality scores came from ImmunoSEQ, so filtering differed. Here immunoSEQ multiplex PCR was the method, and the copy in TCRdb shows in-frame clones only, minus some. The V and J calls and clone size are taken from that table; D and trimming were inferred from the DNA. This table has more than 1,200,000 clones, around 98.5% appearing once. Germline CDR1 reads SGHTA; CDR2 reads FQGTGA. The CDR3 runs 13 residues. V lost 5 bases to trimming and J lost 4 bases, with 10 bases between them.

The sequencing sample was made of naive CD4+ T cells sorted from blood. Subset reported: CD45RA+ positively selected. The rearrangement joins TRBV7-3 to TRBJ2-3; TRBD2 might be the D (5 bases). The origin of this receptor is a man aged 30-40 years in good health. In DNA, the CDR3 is TGTGCCAGCAGCCATACTAGAGCAGATACGCAGTATTTT. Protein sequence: CASSHTRADTQYF.